This T cell receptor beta chain appears in the sequencing data of a study of OX40 agonist ivuxolimab in advanced cancers. Across the study: Three individuals attained partial responses, comprising one hepatocellular carcinoma case and two cutaneous melanoma cases.

Study results and limitations: Clonal expansion from baseline to week 6 occurred in both CD4+ and CD8+ T cells. In a subset of nonresponders, normalized T-cell clonal expansion was also low.

Comment on this clone: The antigen remains unidentified.

Generated by immunoSEQ multiplex PCR, the TCRdb table keeps only in-frame clones and is missing some. The repertoire has about 82,000 clones, over 75% of them found once; the top ten carry over 2%. V lost 5 bases and J lost 8; bases outside the gene matches: 4. The CDR3 is 12 amino acids. CDR1 and CDR2 from the germline V gene are MNHNY and SVGAGI (reference sequence). Prior autoimmune disease or systemic immunosuppression barred patients. The receptor comes from an adult with an advanced solid tumor such as melanoma, head and neck, liver or kidney cancer. The chain is built from TRBV6-6 and TRBJ2-7; 9 bases fit TRBD1. Sequenced material: CD4+ or CD8+ T cells sorted from blood, taken in a trial of the OX40 agonist ivuxolimab. The CDR3 loop reads CASSRDRVQQYF. The CDR3 DNA reads as TGTGCCAGCAGTCGGGACAGGGTCCAGCAGTACTTC.